This T cell receptor (beta chain) was recorded in a study of blood T cell repertoires in COVID-19. The overall study: Samples taken during acute and convalescent COVID-19 were collected in the United States, Italy and Spain. PBMCs, B-cell-depleted T cells, or T cells provided the cDNA or gDNA that made up the material.

How the authors handled the data: Reference gene primer amplification yielded estimated nucleated cell counts. Here immunoSEQ multiplex PCR was the method, and the copy in TCRdb shows in-frame clones only, minus some. From that table come the V and J calls and clone size; the DNA was used to work out D and trimming. Of about 89,000 clones listed, nearly 80% are singletons. Looked up from germline, CDR1 is SGHRS and CDR2 is YFSETQ. The J segment lost 3 bases and the V segment lost 5 bases, leaving 10 bases of the junction unmatched. The CDR3 length is 15 residues. The clonotype was recovered from a man aged 70-80 years with COVID-19, enrolled during active disease. Input material: peripheral blood. The chain employs TRBV5-1 and TRBJ2-7; 8 bases match TRBD1. Written as DNA, the CDR3 is TGCGCCAGCAGTCAATCCGGGACAGGAATCTACGAGCAGTACTTC. Its protein is CASSQSGTGIYEQYF.